Described below is a single T cell receptor (beta chain) sequence and its context. The data belong to a study of T cell changes during pregnancy in multiple sclerosis. Using immunoSEQ multiplex PCR, the repertoire was profiled, and TCRdb retains in-frame clones only, with some absent. This table has about 52,000 clones, 92% appearing once. The germline gives CDR1 SGHTA, CDR2 FQGNSA. This CDR3 comprises 15 residues. Trimming removed 5 bases from V and 1 base from J; junction bases left unmatched: 3. This TCR was recovered from a female donor in good health, enrolled as a control in a pregnancy study. The chain has TRBV7-2 and TRBJ1-5, with 9 bases identical to TRBD1. The sequencing used CD4+ T cells from peripheral blood mononuclear cells, collected after pregnancy. The CDR3 sequence: CASSQTGGSNQPQHF. CDR3 sequence (DNA): TGTGCCAGCAGCCAGACAGGGGGAAGCAATCAGCCCCAGCATTTT.